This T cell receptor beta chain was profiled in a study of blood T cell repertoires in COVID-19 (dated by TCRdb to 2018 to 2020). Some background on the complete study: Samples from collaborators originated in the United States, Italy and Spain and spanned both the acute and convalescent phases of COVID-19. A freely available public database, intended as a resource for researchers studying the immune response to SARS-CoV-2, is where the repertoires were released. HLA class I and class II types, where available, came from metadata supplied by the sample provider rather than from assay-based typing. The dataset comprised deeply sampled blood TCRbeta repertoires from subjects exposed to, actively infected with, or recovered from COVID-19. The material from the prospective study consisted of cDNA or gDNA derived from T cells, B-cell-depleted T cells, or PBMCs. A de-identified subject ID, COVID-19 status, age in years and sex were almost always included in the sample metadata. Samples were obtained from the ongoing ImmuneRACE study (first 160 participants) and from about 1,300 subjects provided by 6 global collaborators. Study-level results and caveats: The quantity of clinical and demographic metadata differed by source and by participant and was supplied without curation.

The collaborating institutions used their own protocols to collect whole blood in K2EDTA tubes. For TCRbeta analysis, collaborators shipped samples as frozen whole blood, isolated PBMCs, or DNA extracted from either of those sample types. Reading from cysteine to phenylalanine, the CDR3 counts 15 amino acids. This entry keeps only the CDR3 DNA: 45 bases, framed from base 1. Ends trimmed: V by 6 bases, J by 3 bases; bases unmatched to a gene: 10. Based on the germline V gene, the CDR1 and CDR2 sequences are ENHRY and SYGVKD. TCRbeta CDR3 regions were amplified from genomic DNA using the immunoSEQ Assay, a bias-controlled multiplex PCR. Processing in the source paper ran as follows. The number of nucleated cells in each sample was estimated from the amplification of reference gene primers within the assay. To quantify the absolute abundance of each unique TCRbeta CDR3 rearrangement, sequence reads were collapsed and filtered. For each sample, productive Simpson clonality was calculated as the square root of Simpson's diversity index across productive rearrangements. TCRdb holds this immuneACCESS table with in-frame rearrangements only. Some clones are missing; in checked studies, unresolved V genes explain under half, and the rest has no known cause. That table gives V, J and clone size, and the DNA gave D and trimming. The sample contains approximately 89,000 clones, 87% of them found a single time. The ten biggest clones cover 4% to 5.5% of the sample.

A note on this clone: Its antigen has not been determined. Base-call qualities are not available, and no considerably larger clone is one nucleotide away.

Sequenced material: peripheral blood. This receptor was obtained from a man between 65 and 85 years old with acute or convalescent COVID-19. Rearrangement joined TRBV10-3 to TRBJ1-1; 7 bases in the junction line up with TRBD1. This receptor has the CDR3 CAIREPGGADTEAFF. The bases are TGTGCCATCAGGGAACCAGGGGGAGCGGACACTGAAGCTTTCTTT.